The subject of this entry is one T cell receptor (beta chain). Source study methods: Amplifying reference gene primers gave estimates of nucleated cell counts. Libraries were prepared by immunoSEQ multiplex PCR; TCRdb keeps only in-frame clonotypes and omits some of them. The DNA gave D and trimming, while V, J and clone size come from that table. The sample has fewer than 80,000 clones, 80% to 95% seen once. These data are taken from a study of blood T cell repertoires in COVID-19. Study-wide context: Samples taken during acute and convalescent COVID-19 were collected in the United States, Italy and Spain. From T cells, B-cell-depleted T cells, or PBMCs came the material, which was cDNA or gDNA.

The CDR3 spans 15 residues. V was shortened by 5 bases and J by 0 bases, with 11 bases between the two germline ends. CDR1 and CDR2 (germline): SGHTA, FQGNSA. The source of this sequence is a human donor in a cohort sampled during active COVID-19. The rearrangement links TRBV7-2 to TRBJ2-1, with D unresolved. The specimen sequenced was peripheral blood. This CDR3 reads CASSPRKSSYNEQFF. DNA of the CDR3: TGTGCCAGCAGCCCCAGGAAGAGCTCCTACAATGAGCAGTTCTTC.